This entry features one TCR beta chain sequence. This entry comes from a study of blood T cell repertoires in COVID-19. About the study: Researchers got acute and convalescent COVID-19 samples from the United States, Italy and Spain.

Generated by immunoSEQ multiplex PCR, the TCRdb table keeps only in-frame clones and is missing some. Of hundreds of thousands of clones listed, around nine tenths are singletons. CDR3 length: 13 amino acids. Trimming cost V 1 base and J 3 bases, with 6 bases left between them. The V gene's germline CDR1 is SGHDN and CDR2 FVKESK. The TCR originated in a man in his 70s with acute or convalescent COVID-19. This rearrangement joins TRBV14 to TRBJ1-2; D call uncertain. The sequencing input was peripheral blood. CDR3 coding DNA: TGTGCCAGCAGCCAAGTCCGGGACTATGGCTACACCTTC. Translated: CASSQVRDYGYTF.